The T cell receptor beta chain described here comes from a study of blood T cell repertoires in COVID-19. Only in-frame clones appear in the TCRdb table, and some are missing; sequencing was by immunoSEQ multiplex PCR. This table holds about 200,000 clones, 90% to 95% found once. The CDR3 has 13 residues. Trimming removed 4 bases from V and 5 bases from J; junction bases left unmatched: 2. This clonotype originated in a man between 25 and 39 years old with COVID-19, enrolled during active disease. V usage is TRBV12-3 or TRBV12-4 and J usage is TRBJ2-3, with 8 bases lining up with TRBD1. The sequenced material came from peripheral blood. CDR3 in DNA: TGTGCCAGCAGTTATGACAGGGGAGATACGCAGTATTTT. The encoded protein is CASSYDRGDTQYF.